This is a list of T cell receptor beta chains from one sample in a study of blood T cell repertoires in COVID-19. This table comes from immunoSEQ multiplex PCR, and its TCRdb copy is limited to in-frame clones, with some not included. This table holds approximately 240,000 clones, around 89% found once. The sequenced material came from PBMCs or T cells enriched from blood (not recorded which). All receptors come from a woman aged 18-29 years in a cohort exposed to, infected with or recovered from COVID-19 (not recorded which). The CDR3 runs from the conserved cysteine through the conserved F or W. The D gene is left open where the match is weak. The size of a clone is reported for some rows only, either as once, few or many, or as a class for expanded clones.

j_call d_call clone_size v_call cdr3_length cdr3_nt cdr3_aa
TRBJ2-1 - - TRBV19 15 TGTGCCAGTAGTCCCCGGGGGAGCTCCTACAATGAGCAGTTCTTC CASSPRGSSYNEQFF
TRBJ1-4 - - TRBV28 14 TGTGCCAGCGGGGGGGACATGTCGAATGAAAAACTGTTTTTT CASGGDMSNEKLFF
TRBJ1-4 - - TRBV27 11 TGTGCCAGCAGGGCTGGCGAAAAACTGTTTTTT CASRAGEKLFF
TRBJ2-5 - few TRBV5-8 16 TGTGCCAGCAGCTTGGAGGGCAGGGGCATCGCTGAGACCCAGTACTTC CASSLEGRGIAETQYF
TRBJ2-3 - - TRBV10-3 17 TGTGCCATCAGTGAGCCCCAGGGCAGGGAAGGGACAGATACGCAGTATTTT CAISEPQGREGTDTQYF
TRBJ2-3 TRBD2 - TRBV13 14 TGTGCCAGCAGCTCCCTAGCGGGGTCAGATACGCAGTATTTT CASSSLAGSDTQYF
TRBJ2-7 - - TRBV6-1 14 TGTGCCAGCAGTGAAGTGGGCGGGACCTACGAGCAGTACTTC CASSEVGGTYEQYF
TRBJ2-7 TRBD2 few TRBV7-8 16 TGTGCCAGCAGCTTAGTATCAGGCGGGAGTGCCTACGAGCAGTACTTC CASSLVSGGSAYEQYF
TRBJ2-1 TRBD2 - TRBV25-1 16 TGTGCCAGCAGTGGACAAAGCGGGAACAATTACAATGAGCAGTTCTTC CASSGQSGNNYNEQFF
TRBJ2-5 TRBD2 - TRBV19 13 TGTGCCAGTGGGGTTGGGGAGGGGGAGACCCAGTACTTC CASGVGEGETQYF
TRBJ1-1 TRBD1 - TRBV5-6 11 TGTGCCAGCAGCCTAACAGGGGCAGCTTTCTTT CASSLTGAAFF
TRBJ1-2 TRBD1 - TRBV3-1/TRBV3-2 14 TGTGCCAGCAGCCCTGCGGGGACAGGGATCGGCTACACCTTC CASSPAGTGIGYTF
TRBJ1-2 - - TRBV27 13 TGTGCCAGCAGTTTATCTCCAGTTTATGGCTACACCTTC CASSLSPVYGYTF
TRBJ1-3 - - TRBV10-2 14 TGCGCCAGCAGTCTACCGGGCTCTGGAAACACCATATATTTT CASSLPGSGNTIYF
TRBJ1-4 TRBD1 - TRBV5-4 13 TGTGCCAGCAGCGGGACAGGGACCGAAAAACTGTTTTTT CASSGTGTEKLFF
TRBJ2-3 TRBD2 - TRBV7-2 16 TGTGCCAGCAGCTTAGTAGGGGGACTAGCTGCAGATACGCAGTATTTT CASSLVGGLAADTQYF
TRBJ1-5 - once TRBV28 16 TGTGCCAGCAGTCCCACCCGAGGGCAGGATAATCAGCCCCAGCATTTT CASSPTRGQDNQPQHF
TRBJ2-7 TRBD1 - TRBV12-5 14 TGTGCTAGTGGTTTCCGGGACAGGTCCTACGAGCAGTACTTC CASGFRDRSYEQYF
TRBJ1-5 - - TRBV28 16 TGTGCCAGCAGCTCCCGAGGGGGGGACGGCAATCAGCCCCAGCATTTT CASSSRGGDGNQPQHF
TRBJ1-1 - - TRBV20-1 11 TGCAGTGCTAGACAGAACACTGAAGCTTTCTTT CSARQNTEAFF
TRBJ2-1 TRBD2 - TRBV5-6 15 TGTGCCAGCAGCCTGACTAGCGGGAGATTCAATGAGCAGTTCTTC CASSLTSGRFNEQFF
TRBJ2-7 TRBD2 - TRBV7-7 15 TGTGCTAGCAGCTTAGGTACTAGCGGTTCGAACGAGCAGTACTTC CASSLGTSGSNEQYF
TRBJ1-4 - - TRBV5-1 14 TGCGCCAGCAGCTCCTTGTCGGCTAATGAAAAACTGTTTTTT CASSSLSANEKLFF
TRBJ1-2 - once TRBV9 13 TGTGCCAGCAGCGTAAACCCCAGAGGAGGCTACACCTTC CASSVNPRGGYTF
TRBJ2-1 - - TRBV7-9 16 TGTGCCAGCAGGCCACTAGCCGGAGGCTCCTACAATGAGCAGTTCTTC CASRPLAGGSYNEQFF
TRBJ1-2 - - TRBV5-1 12 TGCGCCAGCAGCTTGGGAGGATCGGGCTACACCTTC CASSLGGSGYTF
TRBJ1-5 TRBD1 - TRBV27 15 TGTGCCAGCAGGGCCCTACTAGGGGGCGGGCAGCCCCAGCATTTT CASRALLGGGQPQHF
TRBJ1-4 - - TRBV7-2 13 TGTGCCAGCAGCTTCGCCCTAAATGAAAAACTGTTTTTT CASSFALNEKLFF
TRBJ1-5 TRBD1 - TRBV27 15 TGTGCCAGCAGTTCTTTGACAGGGAGCAATCAGCCCCAGCATTTT CASSSLTGSNQPQHF
TRBJ2-7 - - TRBV9 15 TGTGCCAGCAGCGTAGAGGAGGAGCCCACCTACGAGCAGTACTTC CASSVEEEPTYEQYF
TRBJ1-1 TRBD1 - TRBV7-2 16 TGTGCCAGCAGCCCCTTCTCGGGACAGGGGGGCACTGAAGCTTTCTTT CASSPFSGQGGTEAFF
TRBJ2-1 TRBD1 - TRBV6-5 14 TGTGCCAGCAGGAAGTGGGACAGGGACAATGAGCAGTTCTTC CASRKWDRDNEQFF
TRBJ2-7 - once TRBV2 13 TGTGCCAGCAGTGGGGAACGGGGGATCGAGCAGTACTTC CASSGERGIEQYF
TRBJ2-7 - - TRBV5-6 12 TGTGCCAGCAGCATGAGCTCCTACGAGCAGTACTTC CASSMSSYEQYF
TRBJ2-7 - - TRBV2 16 TGTGCCAGCAGTAACCTTGAGGCTAGCGTGTCCTACGAGCAGTACTTC CASSNLEASVSYEQYF
TRBJ2-1 TRBD2 - TRBV29-1 13 TGCAGCGTTCGAGGGAGGGCCTACAATGAGCAGTTCTTC CSVRGRAYNEQFF
TRBJ2-1 - - TRBV19 12 TGTGCCAGTAGTATAGATTCCGGGGGGCTAGTCTTC CASSIDSGGLVF
TRBJ2-5 TRBD2 - TRBV2 15 TGTGCCAGCAGTTCACGCGGGGGGACCCAAGAGACCCAGTACTTC CASSSRGGTQETQYF
TRBJ2-1 - - TRBV28 16 TGTGCCAGCAGTGCCCAGGAGGCCCCTCGGTACAATGAGCAGTTCTTC CASSAQEAPRYNEQFF
TRBJ1-4 - - TRBV12-3/TRBV12-4 13 TGTGCCAGCAGTTTTCGGGGGGATGAAAAACTGTTTTTT CASSFRGDEKLFF
TRBJ1-1 - - TRBV7-6 13 TGTGCCAGCAGCTTAGCGCTCGGAGACGAAGCTTTCTTT CASSLALGDEAFF
TRBJ2-1 TRBD1 - TRBV9 16 TGTGCCAGCAGCGTAGACGGGACAGGAAACTACAATGAGCAGTTCTTC CASSVDGTGNYNEQFF
TRBJ1-2 - few TRBV5-1 13 TGCGCCAGCAGCCCGACAGTAAACTATGGCTACACCTTC CASSPTVNYGYTF
TRBJ1-1 - - TRBV7-3 14 TGTGCCAGCAGCTTACACTCGTCGAACACTGAAGCTTTCTTT CASSLHSSNTEAFF
TRBJ2-7 TRBD2 - TRBV6-1 16 TGTGCCAGCAGTGAAAAGGAGCGGGAGGGCCTCTACGAGCAGTACTTC CASSEKEREGLYEQYF
TRBJ2-2 TRBD2 - TRBV7-7 18 TGTGCCAGCAGCACCGGGACTAGCGGGGGCCTAAACACCGGGGAGCTGTTTTTT CASSTGTSGGLNTGELFF
TRBJ1-5 - once TRBV5-8 14 TGTGCCTCGTCGCCCTCCTATAGCAATCAGCCCCAGCATTTT CASSPSYSNQPQHF
TRBJ2-7 - - TRBV7-8 16 TGTGCCAGCAGCTTAGCGGCAGGGGTCGGATCGGGCGAGCAGTACTTC CASSLAAGVGSGEQYF
TRBJ2-1 TRBD2 - TRBV7-3 16 TGTGCCAGCAGCTACCTCACTAGCGGGAGACGAAATGAGCAGTTCTTC CASSYLTSGRRNEQFF
TRBJ2-2 - few TRBV28 15 TGTGCCAGCAGTAGTAACAGGGAGAACACCGGGGAGCTGTTTTTT CASSSNRENTGELFF
TRBJ2-1 - - TRBV7-2 11 TGTGCCAGCAGCTTATCGTATGAGCAGTTCTTC CASSLSYEQFF
TRBJ1-1 - once TRBV12-3/TRBV12-4 13 TGTGCCAGCAGTTCCTACAGGGACACTGAAGCTTTCTTT CASSSYRDTEAFF
TRBJ2-1 TRBD2 - TRBV10-3 15 TGTGCCATCAGTTGGGGTACTAGCGGGTACAATGAGCAGTTCTTC CAISWGTSGYNEQFF
TRBJ1-1 - - TRBV6-6 13 TGTGCCAGCAACGGGGAAATCGGTTTAGTAGCTTTCTTT CASNGEIGLVAFF
TRBJ1-3 - - TRBV15 15 TGTGCCACCAGCAGAGGACAGTTCTCTGGAAACACCATATATTTT CATSRGQFSGNTIYF
TRBJ1-6 - - TRBV19 15 TGTGCCAGTAGTACCGGGGAGGGTCGAAATTCACCCCTCCACTTT CASSTGEGRNSPLHF
TRBJ1-6 - - TRBV7-6 19 TGTGCCAGCAGCTTATTCGAATCTCTCGGGAGCTCCTATAATTCACCCCTCCACTTT CASSLFESLGSSYNSPLHF